This TCR beta chain comes out of a study of cytomegalovirus exposure and HLA in healthy donors. Whole-study results and caveats: A later analysis found most CMV-associated TCR beta chains apparently HLA-restricted. The study assumed roughly uniform donor sequencing depth for presence/absence analyses. Around 160 TCR beta chains were listed as cytomegalovirus-associated.

Donors consisted of healthy bone marrow donors. The sample holds one count of this clone. No antigen is known for it. Vbeta (60) and Jbeta (13) primers were used in the PCR. TCRdb's table, derived via immunoSEQ multiplex PCR, lists solely in-frame clones and lacks some. The top ten clones hold around 21% of a sample with fewer than 80,000 clones, roughly 73% of them seen once. CDR1 is SGHRS, CDR2 YFSETQ, per germline. This CDR3 is 13 amino acids long. Trimming at V came to 3 bases and at J to 4 bases, leaving 0 bases not matched to a gene. The sequence came from a woman in her thirties or forties in good health and CMV-seropositive. The V gene is TRBV5-1, the J gene TRBJ2-2; 7 positions match TRBD2. The material sequenced was PBMCs. The CDR3 DNA reads TGCGCCAGCAGCTGGGGGGGCACCGGGGAGCTGTTTTTT. Translation: CASSWGGTGELFF. The complete variable domain, with remaining parts taken from reference TRBV5-1 and TRBJ2-2, reads KAGVTQTPRYLIKTRGQQVTLSCSPISGHRSVSWYQQTPGQGLQFLFEYFSETQRNKGNFPGRFSGRQFSNSRSEMNVSTLELGDSALYLCASSWGGTGELFFGEGSRLTVL.